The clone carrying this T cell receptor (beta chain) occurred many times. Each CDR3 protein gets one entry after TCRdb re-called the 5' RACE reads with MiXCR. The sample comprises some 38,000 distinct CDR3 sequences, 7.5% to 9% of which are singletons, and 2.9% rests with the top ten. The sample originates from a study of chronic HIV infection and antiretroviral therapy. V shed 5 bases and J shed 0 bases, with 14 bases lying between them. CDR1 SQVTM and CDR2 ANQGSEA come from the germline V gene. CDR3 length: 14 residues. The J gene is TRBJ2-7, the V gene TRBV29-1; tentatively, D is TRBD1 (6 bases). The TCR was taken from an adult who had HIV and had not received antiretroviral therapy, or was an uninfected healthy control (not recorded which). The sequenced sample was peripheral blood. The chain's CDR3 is CSVFTGTHSYEQYF. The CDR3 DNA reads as TGCAGCGTTTTCACCGGGACACACTCCTACGAGCAGTACTTC.